The rows below give T cell receptor beta chains drawn from one sample of a study of breast tumors, draining lymph nodes, adjacent tissues. MiXCR, run by TCRdb on the multiplex PCR reads, gives a single entry per CDR3 protein. This sample has about 20,000 distinct CDR3 sequences, with 32% found just once. Sequences were obtained from breast tumor tissue. These receptors were collected from a female donor with breast cancer. Some clones in this sample may be carry-over from other donors' samples. Both conserved end residues are part of each CDR3. The order of the fields is clone size, J gene, D gene, V gene, CDR3 DNA, CDR3 protein. The D gene is left open where the match is weak. Size is stated for part of the rows, as once, few or many counts, or as a class when the clone is expanded.

clone_size: many; j_call: TRBJ1-2; d_call: -; v_call: TRBV19; cdr3_nt: TGTGCCAGTAGTATAATCGTGTACAAGGATGGCTACACCTTC; cdr3_aa: CASSIIVYKDGYTF
clone_size: many; j_call: TRBJ2-7; d_call: -; v_call: TRBV24-1; cdr3_nt: TGTGCCACCAGTGATCATTTGCCTCTTAGCTCCTACGAGCAGTACTTC; cdr3_aa: CATSDHLPLSSYEQYF
clone_size: many; j_call: TRBJ1-4; d_call: -; v_call: TRBV24-1; cdr3_nt: TGTGCCACCAGTGATAGCGCCCAGGGGAATGAAAAACTGTTTTTT; cdr3_aa: CATSDSAQGNEKLFF
clone_size: many; j_call: TRBJ2-3; d_call: TRBD2; v_call: TRBV9; cdr3_nt: TGTGCCAGCAGCTACTCCGGGACTAGCGGGAGCACAGATACGCAGTATTTT; cdr3_aa: CASSYSGTSGSTDTQYF
clone_size: many; j_call: TRBJ2-5; d_call: -; v_call: TRBV12-3/TRBV12-4; cdr3_nt: TGTGCCAGCACTCCAAGTTCGGGCCGCGGCTTGGGGACCCAGTACTTC; cdr3_aa: CASTPSSGRGLGTQYF
clone_size: many; j_call: TRBJ2-5; d_call: TRBD1; v_call: TRBV24-1; cdr3_nt: TGTGCCACCAGTGCTAGACAGGGGAAAGAGACCCAGTACTTC; cdr3_aa: CATSARQGKETQYF
clone_size: few; j_call: TRBJ1-1; d_call: -; v_call: TRBV15; cdr3_nt: TGTGCCACCGGGGTGTGGGGGAACACTGAAGCTTTCTTT; cdr3_aa: CATGVWGNTEAFF
clone_size: many; j_call: TRBJ2-6; d_call: -; v_call: TRBV19; cdr3_nt: TGTGCCAGTACAATGAATCGGGAGAGGGCTGGGGCCAACGTCCTGACTTTC; cdr3_aa: CASTMNRERAGANVLTF
clone_size: -; j_call: TRBJ2-3; d_call: -; v_call: TRBV25-1; cdr3_nt: TGTGCCAGCGGTAGGGCAGATACGCAGTATTTT; cdr3_aa: CASGRADTQYF
clone_size: many; j_call: TRBJ2-7; d_call: -; v_call: TRBV5-6; cdr3_nt: TGTGCCAGCAGAGGTCTGGGGAGGGAGCAGTACTTC; cdr3_aa: CASRGLGREQYF
clone_size: many; j_call: TRBJ2-2; d_call: -; v_call: TRBV24-1; cdr3_nt: TGTGCCACCAGTGACCAACTCACCGGGGAGCTGTTTTTT; cdr3_aa: CATSDQLTGELFF
clone_size: many; j_call: TRBJ2-1; d_call: -; v_call: TRBV20-1; cdr3_nt: TGCAGTGCTAGAGATCTTCTCGGCCACAATGAGCAGTTCTTC; cdr3_aa: CSARDLLGHNEQFF
clone_size: many; j_call: TRBJ2-2; d_call: TRBD2; v_call: TRBV27; cdr3_nt: TGTGCCAGCATGCGGGAGGGAGCAACCCTTACCGGGGAGCTGTTTTTT; cdr3_aa: CASMREGATLTGELFF
clone_size: many; j_call: TRBJ2-1; d_call: TRBD2; v_call: TRBV5-6; cdr3_nt: TGTGCCAGCAGCTCTGGACTAGCGGGAGTTCTGGATAATGAGCAGTTCTTC; cdr3_aa: CASSSGLAGVLDNEQFF
clone_size: many; j_call: TRBJ2-1; d_call: TRBD1; v_call: TRBV7-3; cdr3_nt: TGTGCCAGCAGCTCCTACAGGGGCCATGAACAGTTCTTC; cdr3_aa: CASSSYRGHEQFF
clone_size: few; j_call: TRBJ2-2; d_call: TRBD2; v_call: TRBV28; cdr3_nt: TGTGCCAGCAGTTTACGGATTGGGGGGAGGGCGAACACCGGGGAGCTGTTTTTT; cdr3_aa: CASSLRIGGRANTGELFF
clone_size: many; j_call: TRBJ2-7; d_call: TRBD1; v_call: TRBV2; cdr3_nt: TGTGCCAGCGCGACAGGGGGGGTCTACGAGCAGTACTTC; cdr3_aa: CASATGGVYEQYF
clone_size: many; j_call: TRBJ2-4; d_call: TRBD1; v_call: TRBV9; cdr3_nt: TGTGCCAGCAGCGTAGGTGACAGGGGGAACATTCAGTACTTC; cdr3_aa: CASSVGDRGNIQYF
clone_size: -; j_call: TRBJ2-2; d_call: -; v_call: TRBV10-3; cdr3_nt: TGTGCCATCAGTGAGGGAAACACCGGGGAGCTGTTTTTT; cdr3_aa: CAISEGNTGELFF
clone_size: -; j_call: TRBJ2-1; d_call: -; v_call: TRBV7-3; cdr3_nt: TGTGCCAGCAGCGATCCCGGGACACCCGGTGATGAGCAGTTCTTC; cdr3_aa: CASSDPGTPGDEQFF
clone_size: many; j_call: TRBJ2-1; d_call: TRBD2; v_call: TRBV6-6; cdr3_nt: TGTGCCAGCAGTACCGGGACTACTACCGGTGAGCAGTTCTTC; cdr3_aa: CASSTGTTTGEQFF
clone_size: many; j_call: TRBJ2-5; d_call: -; v_call: TRBV6-5; cdr3_nt: TGTGCCAGCAGTTCAGGAGTAACAGAGACCCAGTACTTC; cdr3_aa: CASSSGVTETQYF
clone_size: -; j_call: TRBJ2-3; d_call: TRBD2; v_call: TRBV7-9; cdr3_nt: TGTGCCAGCAGCTCGACCCTACTAGCGGGAGTCTCAGATACGCAGTATTTT; cdr3_aa: CASSSTLLAGVSDTQYF
clone_size: many; j_call: TRBJ2-1; d_call: -; v_call: TRBV6-4; cdr3_nt: TGTGCCAGCAGTGGCAGCTCGGGAGCAGGGTCCAATGAGCAGTTCTTC; cdr3_aa: CASSGSSGAGSNEQFF
clone_size: few; j_call: TRBJ2-2; d_call: -; v_call: TRBV30; cdr3_nt: TGTGCCTGGAGGGGTACGGGGGAGCTGTTTTTT; cdr3_aa: CAWRGTGELFF
clone_size: large; j_call: TRBJ2-7; d_call: TRBD2; v_call: TRBV7-2; cdr3_nt: TGTGCCAGCAGCAGGCTAGCGGATGCCTACGAGCAGTACTTC; cdr3_aa: CASSRLADAYEQYF
clone_size: few; j_call: TRBJ2-7; d_call: TRBD2; v_call: TRBV20-1; cdr3_nt: TGCAGTGCTAGAGATCCGGGAGGGCCTGGCGAGCAGTACTTC; cdr3_aa: CSARDPGGPGEQYF
clone_size: many; j_call: TRBJ2-1; d_call: TRBD1; v_call: TRBV11-2; cdr3_nt: TGTGCCAGCAGCTTAGATCATTGGGGGGGGGACAGGGGCAATGAGCAGTTCTTC; cdr3_aa: CASSLDHWGGDRGNEQFF
clone_size: many; j_call: TRBJ1-3; d_call: -; v_call: TRBV28; cdr3_nt: TGTGCCAGCAGTCCCCCGGAGGATCTCTCTGGAAACACCATATATTTT; cdr3_aa: CASSPPEDLSGNTIYF
clone_size: many; j_call: TRBJ2-6; d_call: -; v_call: TRBV10-1; cdr3_nt: TGCGCCAGCCCTATATCCTCCTTGAGGGGCTCTGGGGCCAACGTCCTGACTTTC; cdr3_aa: CASPISSLRGSGANVLTF
clone_size: many; j_call: TRBJ2-5; d_call: TRBD2; v_call: TRBV28; cdr3_nt: TGTGCCAGCAGTTTATGGCTAGCGGGAGAGACCCAGTACTTC; cdr3_aa: CASSLWLAGETQYF
clone_size: many; j_call: TRBJ2-1; d_call: -; v_call: TRBV2; cdr3_nt: TGTGCCAGCAGTGGGGGGGAATTTGCTGAGCAGTTCTTC; cdr3_aa: CASSGGEFAEQFF